Each of the 2 T cell receptor beta chains below was sequenced from the same sample in a study of CD8+ T cells in alopecia areata. RNA was extracted and reverse transcribed into cDNA as the sequencing template. Some clones are missing from TCRdb's copy, which holds only in-frame ones; the method was immunoSEQ multiplex PCR. Found here are over 100,000 clones, no singletons; the ten largest cover roughly a fifth. The sequenced material came from lesional skin. These receptors were taken from a C3H/HeJ mouse with alopecia areata. Strain haplotype (MHC): H2-k.

This clone came up many times. Gene names are mouse gene names. The DNA ends 4 residues before the CDR3 does, and the rest of the CDR3 is filled in from the germline J gene. The V call is TRBV13-3, the J call TRBJ2-7, with D possibly being TRBD1 (5 bases). The CDR3 length is 14 residues. Germline CDR1 reads NNHDY; CDR2 reads SYVADS. Trimming left V 2 bases short and J 2 bases short, with 11 bases between. The CDR3: CASSEPSGPYEQYF. The DNA read from the CDR3 is TGTGCCAGCAGTGAGCCCTCAGGGCCCTAT.

This clone was picked up a small number of times. Germline and genes here are mouse. The CDR3 is cut off 4 residues early in the read; its end comes from the germline J gene. The V call is TRBV13-3, the J call TRBJ1-4; 7 positions match TRBD1. The CDR3 contains 16 residues. CDR1 is NNHDY, CDR2 SYVADS, per germline. The ends lost 2 bases at V and 0 bases at J; junction bases unmatched: 4. The sequenced CDR3 bases are TGTGCCAGCAGTGACCAGGGGGGTATTTCCAACGAA. It encodes CASSDQGGISNE. The whole CDR3 sequence reads CASSDQGGISNERLFF.